What follows describes a single T cell receptor (beta chain). These data originate in a study of OX40 agonist ivuxolimab in advanced cancers. Study-wide context: Dose-escalation patients suffered from hepatocellular carcinoma, melanoma, renal cell or head and neck cancer. Of the participants, 40% to 50% had some prior anti-PD-1, anti-PD-L1 or anti-CTLA-4 therapy, which was allowed.

The germline gives CDR1 SGHDN, CDR2 FVKESK. Trimming took off 1 base at V and 5 bases at J, with 6 bases between the two ends. This CDR3 is 13 amino acids long. Clones were read by immunoSEQ multiplex PCR, and TCRdb kept only the in-frame ones, dropping some. The sample consists of tens of thousands of clones, roughly 78% of them appearing once. The study sampled blood at baseline, cycle 4 day 1, and cycle 7 day 1. This chain connects TRBV14 to TRBJ1-5; D uncertain. This sequence was found in an adult with an advanced solid tumor such as melanoma, head and neck, liver or kidney cancer. Source: CD4+ or CD8+ T cells sorted from blood, taken in a trial of the OX40 agonist ivuxolimab. Here the CDR3 DNA reads TGTGCCAGCAGCCAAGGCCGAGATCAGCCCCAGCATTTT. This sequence encodes CASSQGRDQPQHF.